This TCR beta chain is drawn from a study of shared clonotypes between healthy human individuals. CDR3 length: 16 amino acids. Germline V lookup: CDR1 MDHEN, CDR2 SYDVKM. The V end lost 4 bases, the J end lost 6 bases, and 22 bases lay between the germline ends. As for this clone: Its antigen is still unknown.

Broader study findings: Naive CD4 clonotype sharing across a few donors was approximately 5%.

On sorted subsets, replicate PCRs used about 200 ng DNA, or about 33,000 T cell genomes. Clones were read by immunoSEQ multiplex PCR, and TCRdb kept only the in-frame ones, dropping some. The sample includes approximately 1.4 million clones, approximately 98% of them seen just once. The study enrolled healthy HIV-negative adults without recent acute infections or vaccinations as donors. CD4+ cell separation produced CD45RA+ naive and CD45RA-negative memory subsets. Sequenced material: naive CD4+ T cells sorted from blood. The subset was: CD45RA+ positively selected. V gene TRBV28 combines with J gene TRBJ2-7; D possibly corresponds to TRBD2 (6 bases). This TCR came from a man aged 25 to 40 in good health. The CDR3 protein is CASSSKTTGVSLEQYF. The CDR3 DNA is TGTGCCAGCAGTTCGAAAACGACGGGAGTTTCACTCGAGCAGTACTTC.